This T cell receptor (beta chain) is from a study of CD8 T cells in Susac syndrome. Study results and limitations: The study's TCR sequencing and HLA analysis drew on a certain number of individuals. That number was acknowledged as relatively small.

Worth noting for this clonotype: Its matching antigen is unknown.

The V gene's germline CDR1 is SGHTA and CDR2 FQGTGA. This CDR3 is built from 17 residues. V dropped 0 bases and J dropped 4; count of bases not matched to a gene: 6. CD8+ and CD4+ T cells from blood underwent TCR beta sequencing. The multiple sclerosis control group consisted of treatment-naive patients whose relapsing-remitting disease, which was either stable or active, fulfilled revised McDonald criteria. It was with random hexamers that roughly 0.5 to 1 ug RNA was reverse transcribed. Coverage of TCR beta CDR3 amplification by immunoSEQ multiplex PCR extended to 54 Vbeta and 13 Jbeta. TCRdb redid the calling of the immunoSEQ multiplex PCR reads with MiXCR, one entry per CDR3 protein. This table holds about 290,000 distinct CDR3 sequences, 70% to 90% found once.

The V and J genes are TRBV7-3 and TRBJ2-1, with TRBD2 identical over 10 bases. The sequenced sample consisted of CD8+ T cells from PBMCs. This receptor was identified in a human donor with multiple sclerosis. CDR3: CASSLTGGTSDYNEQFF. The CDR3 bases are TGTGCCAGCAGCTTAACTGGGGGGACTAGCGATTACAATGAGCAGTTCTTC.